The 25 T cell receptor beta chains given below trace back to one sample, sequenced in a study of chemoradiotherapy in HPV16-positive cancers. Clones were read by immunoSEQ multiplex PCR, and TCRdb kept only the in-frame ones, dropping some. The table includes some 5,900 clones, approximately 79% detected once. This sample comprised tumor tissue, obtained from a patient who underwent chemoradiotherapy. These receptors all stem from a human donor with HPV-associated anogenital cancer.

Comment on this clone: A read error may produce the germline difference seen at one junction end. V and J are TRBV18 and TRBJ1-2; no clear D. Per the germline V gene, CDR1 is KGHSH and CDR2 is LQKENI. This CDR3 comprises 14 residues. CDR3 region: CASSPDGFKNGCTF. The CDR3 DNA reads as TGTGCCAGCTCACCAGATGGGTTTAAGAATGGCTGCACCTTC.

The genes are TRBV5-6 and TRBJ1-2; TRBD1 is a possible D gene (5 bases). Looked up from germline, CDR1 is SGHDT and CDR2 is YYEEEE. The CDR3 extends over 14 amino acids. V dropped 1 base and J dropped 8 bases, with 15 bases sitting between them. CDR3 bases: TGTGCCAGCAGCTTGTTACAGGATCTAGGCGGCTACACCTTC. Translating gives CASSLLQDLGGYTF.

This clone was observed once. V and J are TRBV9 and TRBJ2-1; D remains unclear. CDR1 and CDR2 from the germline V gene are SGDLS and YYNGEE. CDR3 length: 15 amino acids. V shed 0 bases and J shed 1 base, with 8 bases lying between them. CDR3 region: CASSVELTSYNEQFF. The CDR3 bases are TGTGCCAGCAGCGTAGAGTTGACTTCCTACAATGAGCAGTTCTTC. Variable domain in full (rest from reference TRBV9 and TRBJ2-1): DSGVTQTPKHLITATGQRVTLRCSPRSGDLSVYWYQQSLDQGLQFLIQYYNGEERAKGNILERFSAQQFPDLHSELNLSSLELGDSALYFCASSVELTSYNEQFFGPGTRLTVL.

This clone was detected a few times. The CDR3: CASSSGTGPVNQPQHF. CDR3 DNA sequence: TGTGCCAGCAGCTCCGGGACAGGGCCGGTCAATCAGCCCCAGCATTTT. The chain joins TRBV28 to TRBJ1-5, with 9 bases aligning to TRBD1. With V trimmed by 6 bases and J by 3 bases, 9 bases remained unmatched. CDR1 MDHEN and CDR2 SYDVKM come from the germline V gene. This CDR3 is 16 amino acids long.

The chain carries TRBV6-1 and TRBJ1-2; D uncertain. The CDR3 sequence is 13 residues long. The V end was cut by 4 bases, the J end by 0 bases, with 6 bases between. Germline assignment: CDR1 MNHNS and CDR2 SASEGT. The DNA for the CDR3 is TGTGCCAGCAGTGTTGAAGCTAACTATGGCTACACCTTC. Residues: CASSVEANYGYTF.

The genes are TRBV5-1 and TRBJ1-4; 9 bases fit TRBD1. Germline loops: CDR1 SGHRS, CDR2 YFSETQ. V gave up 3 bases and J gave up 8 bases; unmatched junction bases: 8. The CDR3 runs to 15 residues. The CDR3 DNA follows: TGCGCCAGCAGCTCCGGACAGGGGATTGGCGAAAAACTGTTTTTT. Protein sequence: CASSSGQGIGEKLFF.

This chain connects TRBV19 to TRBJ2-5; D might be TRBD2 (6 bases). The DNA end lines up better with TRBJ2-7; the J call may be wrong. CDR1 LNHDA and CDR2 SQIVND come from the germline V gene (reference sequence). This CDR3 contains 14 residues. CDR3 DNA: TGTGCCAGTAGTGGGGACCTAGCGTCCTACGAGCAGTACTTC. Protein: CASSGDLASYEQYF.

The chain links TRBV9 to TRBJ2-1, with 15 bases matching TRBD2. Per germline, CDR1 SGDLS and CDR2 YYNGEE. With V trimmed by 7 bases and J by 4 bases, 0 bases remained unmatched. There are 14 residues in the CDR3. CDR3 coding DNA: TGTGCCAGCGGGACTAGCGGGGGGTACAATGAGCAGTTCTTC. Its protein product is CASGTSGGYNEQFF.

The chain's CDR3 is CASSSQYPGNTIYF. The CDR3 nucleotides read TGTGCCAGCAGCTCTCAGTATCCTGGAAACACCATATATTTT. V is TRBV7-9 and J is TRBJ1-3; D gene ambiguous. CDR3 length: 14 residues. In germline, CDR1 is SEHNR, CDR2 FQNEAQ (reference sequence). V lost 4 bases to trimming and J lost 2 bases, with 9 bases between them.

The V call is TRBV6-1, the J call TRBJ1-4; no clear D. Germline V gene lookup returns CDR1 MNHNS and CDR2 SASEGT. There are 15 residues in the CDR3. Trimming took 3 bases from V and 8 from J, leaving 16 bases between them. CDR3 region: CASSDWARLGEKLFF. DNA for the CDR3: TGTGCCAGCAGTGATTGGGCCAGGTTAGGGGAAAAACTGTTTTTT.

This chain connects TRBV4-2 to TRBJ2-5, with D tentatively TRBD2 (7 bases). Germline V gene sequence: CDR1 LGHNA, CDR2 YNFKEQ. V was clipped by 0 bases and J by 4 bases, with 18 bases between them. The CDR3 consists of 17 residues. The CDR3 sequence is CASSQEGAGEGRETQYF. The CDR3 DNA sequence: TGTGCCAGCAGCCAAGAAGGGGCAGGGGAGGGGAGAGAGACCCAGTACTTC.

V and J are TRBV6-1 and TRBJ1-5; 7 nucleotides align to TRBD1. The CDR3 is 14 residues long. Germline CDR1 is MNHNS and CDR2 is SASEGT. V shed 6 bases and J 3 bases; nucleotides not matched to a gene: 5. The CDR3 region has the DNA TGTGCCAGCAGACCAGACAGGGTCAATCAGCCCCAGCATTTT. Amino acids: CASRPDRVNQPQHF.

This clone was observed a handful of times. The V gene is TRBV5-5, the J gene TRBJ1-3; D remains ambiguous. Trimming cost V 5 bases and J 2 bases, with 8 bases left between them. CDR1 and CDR2 from the germline V gene are SGHKS and YYEKEE (reference sequence). The CDR3 has 13 residues. The CDR3 protein is CASSPLAGNTIYF. The CDR3, as DNA: TGTGCCAGCAGTCCCTTGGCTGGAAACACCATATATTTT.

CDR3 sequence: CAISEVGENGYTF. The CDR3, as DNA: TGTGCCATCAGTGAGGTGGGGGAAAATGGCTACACCTTC. V is TRBV10-3 and J is TRBJ1-2; TRBD1 is a possible D gene (5 bases). The CDR3 is 13 amino acids. Germline V CDR1 and CDR2: ENHRY, SYGVKD. V lost 2 bases to trimming and J lost 6 bases, with 10 bases between them.

Here the CDR3 reads CSVNRQGQNYGYTF. CDR3 nucleotides: TGCAGCGTTAATCGACAGGGTCAAAACTATGGCTACACCTTC. This chain connects TRBV29-1 to TRBJ1-2; 7 bases map to TRBD1. V dropped 5 bases and J dropped 2; count of bases not matched to a gene: 8. The CDR3 covers 14 residues. Germline CDR1 SQVTM, CDR2 ANQGSEA.

CDR3 bases: TGTGCCAGCAGCGCCCGGGCAGTTTCTGGAAACACCATATATTTT. It encodes CASSARAVSGNTIYF. J is TRBJ1-3 and V is TRBV7-2; D not certain. CDR3 length: 15 amino acids. Germline V gene data show CDR1 as SGHTA and CDR2 as FQGNSA. V shed 5 bases and J shed 1 base, with 12 bases lying between them.

The chain couples TRBV28 to TRBJ1-6, with TRBD1 matching 8 bases. V was clipped by 5 bases and J by 5 bases; unmatched bases: 8. Germline values: CDR1 MDHEN, CDR2 SYDVKM. The length of the CDR3 is 16 residues. CDR3 region: CASSPLGTGNNSPLHF. CDR3 in DNA: TGTGCCAGCAGTCCACTCGGGACAGGAAATAATTCACCCCTCCACTTT.

The gene calls are TRBV11-2 and TRBJ1-2; no firm D call. This CDR3 spans 15 amino acids. Looked up from germline, CDR1 is SGHAT and CDR2 is FQNNGV. Deletions cut 0 bases from V and 4 bases from J, with 12 bases between. This CDR3 is CASSLDPGSAYGYTF. CDR3 bases: TGTGCCAGCAGCTTAGACCCGGGCAGTGCCTATGGCTACACCTTC.

The genes are TRBV7-6 and TRBJ2-6; weak D call: TRBD2 (6 bases). From germline, CDR1 is SGHVS and CDR2 FNYEAQ. V lost 2 bases and J lost 3, with 11 bases in between. The CDR3 runs to 16 residues. The chain's CDR3 is CASSLNSGDGANVLTF. The DNA for the CDR3 is TGTGCCAGCAGCTTAAATTCGGGGGATGGGGCCAACGTCCTGACTTTC.

The chain carries TRBV28 and TRBJ1-6, with 9 nucleotides matching TRBD1. There are 16 residues in the CDR3. V was clipped by 5 bases and J by 9 bases; unmatched bases: 11. The germline V gene has CDR1 MDHEN and CDR2 SYDVKM. Here the CDR3 reads CASSAEGQGLSSPLHF. Written as DNA, the CDR3 is TGTGCCAGCAGTGCGGAGGGACAGGGTCTTAGTTCACCCCTCCACTTT.

The rearrangement links TRBV2 to TRBJ1-1; D remains unclear. Trimming pared 4 bases from V and 0 bases from J, leaving 9 bases between. Germline lookup yields CDR1 SNHLY and CDR2 FYNNEI. The CDR3 extends over 14 amino acids. CDR3 in amino acids: CASSVEALNTEAFF. CDR3 nucleotide sequence: TGTGCCAGCAGTGTCGAAGCCTTGAACACTGAAGCTTTCTTT.

This clone is a singleton in its sample. The V call is TRBV7-9, the J call TRBJ1-4; unclear D gene. CDR1 is SEHNR, CDR2 FQNEAQ, per germline (reference sequence). V lost 4 bases and J 10 bases, leaving 10 bases between the germline ends. This CDR3 has 12 amino acids. For the CDR3, the DNA is TGTGCCAGCAGCTCGGGGTGGGGAAAACTGTTTTTT. It is translated as CASSSGWGKLFF.

The rearrangement uses TRBV28 and TRBJ1-2; perhaps TRBD1 as D (6 bases). This CDR3 region has 14 residues. CDR1 is MDHEN, CDR2 SYDVKM, per germline. Trimming left V 5 bases short and J 1 base short, with 11 bases between. Here the CDR3 reads CASSPDRLNYGYTF. Here the CDR3 DNA reads TGTGCCAGCAGTCCTGACAGGCTTAACTATGGCTACACCTTC.

V and J are TRBV5-4 and TRBJ1-6; possibly TRBD1 for D (6 bases). The V gene lost 4 bases and the J gene lost 6 bases, with 11 bases spanning the gap. Germline V gene data show CDR1 as SGHNT and CDR2 as YYREEE (reference sequence). The CDR3 has 14 residues. The CDR3 sequence: CASSQGQSNSPLHF. CDR3 bases: TGTGCCAGCAGCCAAGGACAGAGTAATTCACCCCTCCACTTT.

This chain joins TRBV29-1 and TRBJ1-2, with D possibly TRBD1 on 6 matching bases. V was shortened by 7 bases and J by 2 bases, with 17 bases between the two germline ends. CDR3 size: 14 residues. CDR1 is SQVTM, CDR2 ANQGSEA, per germline. The CDR3, as DNA: TGCAGCGCCATTCGGGAACAGGGAAACTATGGCTACACCTTC. Protein sequence: CSAIREQGNYGYTF.